The 24 T cell receptor beta chains below were found in one sample sequenced in a study of cytomegalovirus exposure and HLA in healthy donors. PCR amplification relied on 60 Vbeta primers (plus 13 Jbeta primers). Method: immunoSEQ multiplex PCR; TCRdb's copy keeps in-frame clones and lacks some. This sample's table reports around 200,000 clones. The specimen was PBMCs. The receptors originated from a young woman in good health and CMV-seropositive.

V and J are TRBV7-8 and TRBJ1-1, with TRBD1 matching 10 bases. Germline CDR1 and CDR2: SGHVS and FQNEAQ. The CDR3 totals 15 residues. The ends lost 4 bases at V and 1 base at J; junction bases unmatched: 3. The CDR3 here is CASSWGTGANTEAFF. CDR3 in DNA: TGTGCCAGCAGCTGGGGGACAGGGGCGAACACTGAAGCTTTCTTT.

The chain links TRBV2 to TRBJ2-3; D remains unclear. Germline-derived CDR1 and CDR2 are SNHLY and FYNNEI. Trimming shortened V by 4 bases and J by 2 bases, and 4 bases separated the two germline ends. This CDR3 contains 12 residues. CDR3 DNA: TGTGCCAGCAGTGGGCCCACAGATACGCAGTATTTT. Its translation is CASSGPTDTQYF.

The V gene is TRBV5-4, the J gene TRBJ1-2; 9 nucleotides align to TRBD1. The length of the CDR3 is 15 residues. Germline-derived CDR1 and CDR2 are SGHNT and YYREEE (reference sequence). V shed 4 bases and J 2 bases; nucleotides not matched to a gene: 6. CDR3 nucleotide sequence: TGTGCCAGCAGCCAGAGGACAGGGGCGAACTATGGCTACACCTTC. Translated: CASSQRTGANYGYTF.

The chain joins TRBV6-5 to TRBJ2-7, with D perhaps matching TRBD2 (5 bases). V lost 6 bases and J lost 0, with 12 bases in between. The length of the CDR3 is 14 residues. Germline V gene sequence: CDR1 MNHEY, CDR2 SVGAGI. The CDR3 protein is CASRLTRGSYEQYF. The CDR3 DNA reads TGTGCCAGCAGACTTACACGGGGCTCCTACGAGCAGTACTTC.

The genes are TRBV13 and TRBJ1-1; D is unclear. Germline CDR1 PRHDT, CDR2 FYEKMQ (reference sequence). V lost 3 bases to trimming and J lost 2 bases, with 10 bases between them. CDR3 length: 14 amino acids. The CDR3 DNA is TGTGCCAGCAGCTTCTCGCGGACTAACACTGAAGCTTTCTTT. It codes for CASSFSRTNTEAFF.

The CDR3 sequence: CASSSYWTSGANTGELFF. The CDR3, as DNA: TGTGCCAGCAGTTCATACTGGACTAGCGGAGCGAACACCGGGGAGCTGTTTTTT. V and J are TRBV7-2 and TRBJ2-2; 10 bases line up with TRBD2. Germline V gene data show CDR1 as SGHTA and CDR2 as FQGNSA. This CDR3 spans 18 amino acids. The J segment lost 0 bases and the V segment lost 6 bases, leaving 10 bases of the junction unmatched.

The rearrangement links TRBV11-2 to TRBJ1-2; TRBD1 agrees at 10 bases. The CDR3 loop spans 13 amino acids. The junction had 4 bases not matched to a gene; V was cut back by 5 bases and J by 7 bases. Germline values: CDR1 SGHAT, CDR2 FQNNGV. CDR3: CASSPRTGGGYTF. CDR3 bases: TGTGCCAGCAGCCCCAGGACAGGGGGTGGCTACACCTTC.

The V call is TRBV6-1, the J call TRBJ1-5, with 9 bases aligning to TRBD1. Germline CDR1 and CDR2: MNHNS and SASEGT. J lost 8 bases, V lost 7 bases, and 6 bases had no gene match. The CDR3 loop spans 13 amino acids. CDR3 protein: CASTTGGYEPQHF. The DNA for the CDR3 is TGTGCCAGCACTACAGGGGGCTATGAGCCCCAGCATTTT.

The V and J genes are TRBV4-2 and TRBJ2-7; TRBD1 aligns across 8 bases. The CDR3 is 14 residues long. V shed 5 bases, J shed 1 base, and the junction held 4 bases outside the gene matches. Germline CDR1 LGHNA, CDR2 YNFKEQ. The CDR3, as DNA: TGTGCCAGCAGCTTTAGACAGGGGTCCTACGAGCAGTACTTC. As protein: CASSFRQGSYEQYF.

The chain employs TRBV29-1 and TRBJ2-3, with TRBD2 identical over 8 bases. Looked up from germline, CDR1 is SQVTM and CDR2 is ANQGSEA. V lost 6 bases to trimming and J lost 4 bases; unmatched junction nucleotides: 18. This CDR3 has 17 amino acids. The CDR3 region has the DNA TGCAGCGTCAATCCCCCGGGGGGGTTGGGGTTGGCAGATACGCAGTATTTT. As protein: CSVNPPGGLGLADTQYF.

V is TRBV19 and J is TRBJ1-5; possibly TRBD1 for D (6 bases). Germline V lookup: CDR1 LNHDA, CDR2 SQIVND (reference sequence). V gave up 3 bases and J gave up 2 bases, with 11 bases separating them. The CDR3 contains 15 residues. The CDR3 bases are TGTGCCAGTAGTATTCGATCAGGGGGCAATCAGCCCCAGCATTTT. Protein sequence: CASSIRSGGNQPQHF. Full variable domain (missing parts from reference TRBV19 and TRBJ1-5): DGGITQSPKYLFRKEGQNVTLSCEQNLNHDAMYWYRQDPGQGLRLIYYSQIVNDFQKGDIAEGYSVSREKKESFPLTVTSAQKNPTAFYLCASSIRSGGNQPQHFGDGTRLSIL.

This chain uses TRBV10-2 with TRBJ2-1; the D is unclear. V lost 7 bases and J lost 6, with 7 bases in between. CDR1 and CDR2 from the germline V gene are WSHSY and SAAADI. The CDR3 contains 11 residues. The CDR3 DNA reads TGCGCCAGCATTAGATCCAATGAGCAGTTCTTC. This codes for CASIRSNEQFF.

The rearrangement uses TRBV5-1 and TRBJ2-6, with TRBD1 matching over 9 bases. Germline trimming cut 4 bases from V and 2 bases from J; bases unmatched to any gene: 10. There are 18 residues in the CDR3. Germline V CDR1 and CDR2: SGHRS, YFSETQ. The CDR3 DNA is TGCGCCAGCAGCCATACTACAGGGGGCAAGGCTGGGGCCAACGTCCTGACTTTC. This translates into CASSHTTGGKAGANVLTF.

This chain joins TRBV30 and TRBJ1-2; D possibly corresponds to TRBD1 (5 bases). CDR3 length equals 13 residues. The V gene's germline CDR1 is GTSNPN and CDR2 SVGIG (reference sequence). V dropped 8 bases and J dropped 0 bases, with 13 bases sitting between them. CDR3 bases: TGTGCCAGAAGACAGACCCCTAACTATGGCTACACCTTC. This translates into CARRQTPNYGYTF.

The chain joins TRBV6-1 to TRBJ2-7; 7 nucleotides align to TRBD2. This CDR3 region has 14 residues. CDR1 is MNHNS and CDR2 is SASEGT in the germline V gene. V shed 3 bases and J 1 base; nucleotides not matched to a gene: 3. CDR3 DNA: TGTGCCAGCAGTGATGCGGGGGAGTCCTACGAGCAGTACTTC. Amino acid sequence: CASSDAGESYEQYF.

This sequence joins TRBV10-3 and TRBJ2-2, with D maybe TRBD1 (5 bases). This CDR3 spans 18 amino acids. The germline gives CDR1 ENHRY, CDR2 SYGVKD. Trimming left V 5 bases short and J 0 bases short, with 19 bases between. CDR3 sequence: CAISPRAGISPNTGELFF. For the CDR3, the DNA is TGTGCCATCAGTCCCCGGGCAGGGATATCCCCGAACACCGGGGAGCTGTTTTTT.

The V call is TRBV11-2, the J call TRBJ2-2, with 10 positions matching TRBD2. The CDR3 spans 17 residues. The V segment lost 4 bases and the J segment 0 bases; nucleotides outside the gene matches: 5. Germline loops: CDR1 SGHAT, CDR2 FQNNGV. The CDR3 DNA follows: TGTGCCAGCAGCTCCGTCAGCGGGGGGGCGAACACCGGGGAGCTGTTTTTT. As protein: CASSSVSGGANTGELFF. Together with reference TRBV11-2 and TRBJ2-2, the CDR3 gives the full variable domain: EAGVAQSPRYKIIEKRQSVAFWCNPISGHATLYWYQQILGQGPKLLIQFQNNGVVDDSQLPKDRFSAERLKGVDSTLKIQPAKLEDSAVYLCASSSVSGGANTGELFFGEGSRLTVL.

The chain recombines TRBV5-4 with TRBJ2-1; TRBD2 matches at 8 bases. The V gene's germline CDR1 is SGHNT and CDR2 YYREEE (reference sequence). This CDR3 has 14 amino acids. V was pared by 1 base and J by 7 bases, with 4 bases of the junction left unmatched. The CDR3: CASSLPSGSNEQFF. The CDR3 DNA follows: TGTGCCAGCAGCTTGCCTAGCGGGTCTAATGAGCAGTTCTTC.

The J gene is TRBJ1-2, the V gene TRBV28; 9 bases agree with TRBD1. This CDR3 has 12 residues. Looked up from germline, CDR1 is MDHEN and CDR2 is SYDVKM. The V and J ends lost 10 bases and 5 bases, in that order; junction bases with no gene match: 5. CDR3 sequence (DNA): TGTGCCACCGCACAGGGGGCGTATGGCTACACCTTC. It codes for CATAQGAYGYTF.

This rearrangement joins TRBV9 to TRBJ2-7, with TRBD2 as a possible D gene (5 bases). V was shortened by 0 bases and J by 3 bases, with 13 bases between the two germline ends. There are 15 residues in the CDR3. Germline V gene data show CDR1 as SGDLS and CDR2 as YYNGEE. CDR3 nucleotide sequence: TGTGCCAGCAGCGTAGCTGGGAGCCCCGGCTACGAGCAGTACTTC. Amino acid sequence: CASSVAGSPGYEQYF.

The J gene is TRBJ2-5, the V gene TRBV6-1, with TRBD1 matching 11 bases. The CDR3 has 15 residues. CDR1 and CDR2 from the germline V gene are MNHNS and SASEGT. The V and J ends lost 7 bases and 4 bases, in that order; junction bases with no gene match: 8. CDR3: CASIKDRGQRETQYF. The CDR3 coding sequence is TGTGCCAGCATTAAGGACAGGGGGCAACGAGAGACCCAGTACTTC.

V and J are TRBV7-2 and TRBJ2-7, with 9 bases that match TRBD2. The CDR3 is 14 amino acids. J lost 2 bases, V lost 1 base, and 0 bases had no gene match. CDR1 and CDR2 from the germline V gene are SGHTA and FQGNSA. CDR3 amino acids: CASSLVAGAYEQYF. The DNA for the CDR3 is TGTGCCAGCAGCTTAGTAGCGGGAGCCTACGAGCAGTACTTC. Complete variable domain (other parts from reference TRBV7-2 and TRBJ2-7): GAGVSQSPSNKVTEKGKDVELRCDPISGHTALYWYRQSLGQGLEFLIYFQGNSAPDKSGLPSDRFSAERTGGSVSTLTIQRTQQEDSAVYLCASSLVAGAYEQYFGPGTRLTVT.

V and J are TRBV6-1 and TRBJ2-3; 9 positions match TRBD2. After removal of 4 bases from V and 2 bases from J, the junction contained 7 bases not matched to a gene. The CDR3 loop spans 16 amino acids. The germline V gene has CDR1 MNHNS and CDR2 SASEGT. Written as DNA, the CDR3 is TGTGCCAGCAGTGCCATAGCGGGGGCCTACACAGATACGCAGTATTTT. Translating it yields CASSAIAGAYTDTQYF.

V and J are TRBV5-4 and TRBJ2-6; D gene unclear. The CDR3 runs 17 residues. Germline V lookup: CDR1 SGHNT, CDR2 YYREEE (reference sequence). Trimming stripped 5 bases from V and 1 base from J, with 16 bases between. The CDR3 nucleotides read TGTGCCAGCAGGGGTACTTCTGCGGTGTCTGGGGCCAACGTCCTGACTTTC. Residues: CASRGTSAVSGANVLTF.